These 2 T cell receptor beta chains came from one sample sequenced in a study of tumor and adjacent non-tumor tissue in lung cancer. TCRbeta libraries were built with three rounds of nested PCR, modified from ARM-PCR. TCRdb re-called the multiplex PCR reads through MiXCR, storing one row per CDR3 protein. The sample yields tens of thousands of distinct CDR3 sequences, about 70% seen once. No cell sorting was done before RNA was extracted from the tissue. This non-tumor lung sample came from over 3 cm beyond the tumor edge. The specimen was distant non-tumor lung tissue. Receptor source: a woman aged 55-69 years with non-small cell lung cancer.

The gene calls are TRBV6-5 and TRBJ2-3, with a tentative D call TRBD2 (6 bases). CDR3 length: 16 residues. Between the trimmed V and J ends, which lost 6 bases and 2 bases, there was a span of 18 bases. Germline V gene data show CDR1 as MNHEY and CDR2 as SVGAGI. DNA for the CDR3: TGTGCCAGCAGCCAATGGTTTAGCGGTTACACAGATACGCAGTATTTT. It is translated as CASSQWFSGYTDTQYF.

This sequence joins TRBV7-3 and TRBJ1-2, with 9 bases lining up with TRBD1. The CDR3 is 14 residues long. The ends lost 0 bases at V and 4 bases at J; junction bases unmatched: 0. The V gene's germline CDR1 is SGHTA and CDR2 FQGTGA. The CDR3 DNA reads as TGTGCCAGCAGCTTAACGGGACAGGGCTATGGCTACACCTTC. Translation: CASSLTGQGYGYTF. The full variable domain, with the rest looked up from reference TRBV7-3 and TRBJ1-2, is GAGVSQTPSNKVTEKGKYVELRCDPISGHTALYWYRQSLGQGPEFLIYFQGTGAADDSGLPNDRFFAVRPEGSVSTLKIQRTERGDSAVYLCASSLTGQGYGYTFGSGTRLTVV.